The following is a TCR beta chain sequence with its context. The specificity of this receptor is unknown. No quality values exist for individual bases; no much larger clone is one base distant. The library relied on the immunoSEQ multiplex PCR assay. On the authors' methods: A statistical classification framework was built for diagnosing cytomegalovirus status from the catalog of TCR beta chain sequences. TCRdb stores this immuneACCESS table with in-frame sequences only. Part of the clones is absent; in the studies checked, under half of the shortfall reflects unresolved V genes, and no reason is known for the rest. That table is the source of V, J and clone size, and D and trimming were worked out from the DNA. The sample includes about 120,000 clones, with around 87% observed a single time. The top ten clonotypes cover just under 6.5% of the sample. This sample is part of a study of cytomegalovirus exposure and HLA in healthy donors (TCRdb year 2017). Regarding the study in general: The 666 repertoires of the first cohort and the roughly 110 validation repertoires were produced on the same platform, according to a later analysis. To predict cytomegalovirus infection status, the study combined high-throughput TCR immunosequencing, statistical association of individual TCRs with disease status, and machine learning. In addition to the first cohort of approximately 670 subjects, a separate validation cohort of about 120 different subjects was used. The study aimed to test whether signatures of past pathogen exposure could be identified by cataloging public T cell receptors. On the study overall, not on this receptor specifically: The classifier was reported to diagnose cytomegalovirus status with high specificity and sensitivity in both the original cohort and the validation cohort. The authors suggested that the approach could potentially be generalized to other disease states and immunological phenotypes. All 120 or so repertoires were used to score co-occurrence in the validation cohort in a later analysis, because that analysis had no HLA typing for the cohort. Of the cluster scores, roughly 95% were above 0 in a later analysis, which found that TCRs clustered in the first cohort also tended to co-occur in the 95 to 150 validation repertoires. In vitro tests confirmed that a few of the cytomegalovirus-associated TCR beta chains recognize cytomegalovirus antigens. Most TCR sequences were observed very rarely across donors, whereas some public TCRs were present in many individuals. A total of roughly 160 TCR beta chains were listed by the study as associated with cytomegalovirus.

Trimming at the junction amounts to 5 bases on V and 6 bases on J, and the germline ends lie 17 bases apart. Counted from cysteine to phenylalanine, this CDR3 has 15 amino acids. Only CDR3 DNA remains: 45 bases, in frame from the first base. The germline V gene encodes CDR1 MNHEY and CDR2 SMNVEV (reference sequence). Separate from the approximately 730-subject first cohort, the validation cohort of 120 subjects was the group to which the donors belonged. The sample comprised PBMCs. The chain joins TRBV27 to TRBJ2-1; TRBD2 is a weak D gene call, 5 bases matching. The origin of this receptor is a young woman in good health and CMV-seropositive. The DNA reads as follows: TGTGCCAGCAGTCCGCGAGCGGTTTATCGCAATGAGCAGTTCTTC. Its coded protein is CASSPRAVYRNEQFF.